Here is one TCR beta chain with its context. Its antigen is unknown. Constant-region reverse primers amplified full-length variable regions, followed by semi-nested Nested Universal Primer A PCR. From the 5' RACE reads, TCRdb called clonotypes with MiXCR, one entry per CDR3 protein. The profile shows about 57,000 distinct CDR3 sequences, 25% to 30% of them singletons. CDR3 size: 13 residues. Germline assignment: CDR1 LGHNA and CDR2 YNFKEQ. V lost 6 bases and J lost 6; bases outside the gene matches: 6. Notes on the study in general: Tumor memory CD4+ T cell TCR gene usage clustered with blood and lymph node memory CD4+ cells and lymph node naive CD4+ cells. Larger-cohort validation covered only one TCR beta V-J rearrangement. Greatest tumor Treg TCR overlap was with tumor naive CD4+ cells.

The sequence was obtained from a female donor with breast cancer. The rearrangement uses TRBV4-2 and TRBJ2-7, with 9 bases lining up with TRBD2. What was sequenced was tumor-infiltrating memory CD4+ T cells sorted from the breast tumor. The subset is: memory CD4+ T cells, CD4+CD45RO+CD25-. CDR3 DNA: TGTGCCAGCAGTGGTAGCGGGAGAGGCGAGCAGTACTTC. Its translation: CASSGSGRGEQYF.